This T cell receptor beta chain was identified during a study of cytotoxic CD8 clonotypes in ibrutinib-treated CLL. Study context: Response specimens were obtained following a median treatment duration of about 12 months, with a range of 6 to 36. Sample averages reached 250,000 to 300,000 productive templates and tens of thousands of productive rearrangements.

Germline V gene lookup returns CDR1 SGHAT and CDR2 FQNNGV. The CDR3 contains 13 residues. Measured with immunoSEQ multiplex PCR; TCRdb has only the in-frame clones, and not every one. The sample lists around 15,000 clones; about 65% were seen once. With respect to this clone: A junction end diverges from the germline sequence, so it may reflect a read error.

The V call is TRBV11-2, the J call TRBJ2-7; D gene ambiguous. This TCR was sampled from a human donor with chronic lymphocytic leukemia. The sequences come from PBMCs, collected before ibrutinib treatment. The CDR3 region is CASSQDRSYEQYF. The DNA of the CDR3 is TGCGCCAGCAGCCAGGACCGCTCCTACGAGCAGTACTTC. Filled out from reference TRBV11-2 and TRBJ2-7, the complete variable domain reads EAGVAQSPRYKIIEKRQSVAFWCNPISGHATLYWYQQILGQGPKLLIQFQNNGVVDDSQLPKDRFSAERLKGVDSTLKIQPAKLEDSAVYLCASSQDRSYEQYFGPGTRLTVT.